The 7 T cell receptor beta chains given below trace back to one sample, sequenced in a study of post-analysis software for immune sequencing data. Broader study findings: Roughly five TRBV segments appeared more often in patients than in controls, and TRBV5-6, TRBV5-1 and TRBV20-1 were among these.

The antigens for these receptors are not known. TCR beta cDNA libraries had unique molecular identifiers. A single record per CDR3 protein comes from TCRdb applying MiXCR to the PCR reads. The data contain 600,000 to 750,000 distinct CDR3 sequences, approximately 59% of them singletons. The sequencing sample was made of blood. These receptors all stem from a girl aged 2 to 9 with multiple sclerosis.

The genes are TRBV9 and TRBJ1-3, with TRBD1 identical over 9 bases. CDR1 and CDR2 from the germline V gene are SGDLS and YYNGEE. The CDR3 runs to 17 residues. The V gene end was trimmed by 2 bases and the J gene end by 0 bases; junction bases not matched to a gene: 6. The CDR3 loop reads CASSVTGGRLSGNTIYF. The DNA of the CDR3 is TGTGCCAGCAGCGTGACAGGGGGACGCCTCTCTGGAAACACCATATATTTT.

This clonotype has a handful of counts. This chain joins TRBV6-2 or TRBV6-3 and TRBJ2-6; D remains unclear. Trimming shortened V by 6 bases and J by 1 base, and 10 bases separated the two germline ends. The CDR3 totals 15 residues. CDR1 is MNHEY, CDR2 SVGEGT, per germline. For the CDR3, the DNA is TGTGCCAGCAGCCCTCAGACATCTGGGGCCAACGTCCTGACTTTC. This encodes CASSPQTSGANVLTF.

The gene calls are TRBV10-3 and TRBJ2-5; D may be TRBD2 (5 bases). Trimming took 4 bases from V and 5 from J, leaving 14 bases between them. The CDR3 runs to 14 residues. Per the germline V gene, CDR1 is ENHRY and CDR2 is SYGVKD. DNA for the CDR3: TGTGCCATCAGTGGGACCGGACTCCGGGAGACCCAGTACTTC. Its protein product is CAISGTGLRETQYF.

The genes are TRBV7-6 and TRBJ1-1, with TRBD1 identical over 8 bases. The germline gives CDR1 SGHVS, CDR2 FNYEAQ. The CDR3 consists of 14 residues. With V trimmed by 4 bases and J by 4 bases, 5 bases remained unmatched. In DNA, the CDR3 is TGTGCCAGCAGCTCGGACAGGGTAGGCACTGAAGCTTTCTTT. Amino acid sequence: CASSSDRVGTEAFF. Variable domain in full (rest from reference TRBV7-6 and TRBJ1-1): GAGVSQSPRYKVTKRGQDVALRCDPISGHVSLYWYRQALGQGPEFLTYFNYEAQQDKSGLPNDRFSAERPEGSISTLTIQRTEQRDSAMYRCASSSDRVGTEAFFGQGTRLTVV.

This clonotype was observed a few times. V usage is TRBV11-3 and J usage is TRBJ2-1; TRBD2 matches 13 bases. After removal of 6 bases from V and 7 bases from J, the junction contained 12 bases not matched to a gene. Germline V gene sequence: CDR1 SGHNT, CDR2 YENEEA. The CDR3 is 17 residues long. The CDR3 DNA sequence: TGTGCCAGCAGACCACGACTAGCGGGGGGCCTGGGGAATGAGCAGTTCTTC. This gives the protein CASRPRLAGGLGNEQFF.

Worth noting for this clonotype: One end of the junction fails to match germline, which may point to a read error. The chain is built from TRBV6-5 and TRBJ2-3; D uncertain. Germline-derived CDR1 and CDR2 are MNHEY and SVGAGI. This CDR3 region has 13 residues. The CDR3 bases are TGTGCCAGCAGCACTTGGAGCACAGATGCGCAGTATTTT. Encoded protein: CASSTWSTDAQYF.

V gene TRBV29-1 combines with J gene TRBJ2-1; 14 bases align to TRBD2. Germline V lookup: CDR1 SQVTM, CDR2 ANQGSEA. V lost 6 bases and J lost 10; bases outside the gene matches: 17. This CDR3 comprises 17 residues. Written as DNA, the CDR3 is TGCAGCGTCACGACACGACTAGCGGGAGGGACTATAACAGAGCAGTTCTTC. Its protein product is CSVTTRLAGGTITEQFF.